What follows are 18 T cell receptor beta chains derived from one specimen sequenced in a study of type 1 regulatory T cells. MiXCR was run by TCRdb on the reads, yielding one entry per CDR3 protein. The sample lists approximately 97,000 distinct CDR3 sequences, roughly 31% occurring once. The sample taken for sequencing was CD4+ T cells, either the whole sample or a sorted fraction (not recorded which). The receptors stem from a human donor in good health.

This sequence joins TRBV27 and TRBJ2-5; 13 bases map to TRBD2. J was trimmed by 0 bases and V by 6 bases; bases with no gene match: 1. CDR3 length: 15 amino acids. CDR1 is MNHEY, CDR2 SMNVEV, per germline (reference sequence). The chain's CDR3 is CASSGLAGDQETQYF. The CDR3, as DNA: TGTGCCAGCAGCGGACTAGCGGGAGACCAAGAGACCCAGTACTTC.

This clonotype was counted between two and nine times. The rearrangement joins TRBV4-3 to TRBJ2-5; no definite D call. Trimming left V 0 bases short and J 4 bases short, with 12 bases between. CDR3 length: 15 residues. Germline V gene lookup returns CDR1 LGHNA and CDR2 YSLEER. CDR3 residues: CASSQEGRSGETQYF. DNA for the CDR3: TGCGCCAGCAGCCAAGAAGGTCGATCGGGAGAGACCCAGTACTTC.

The genes are TRBV2 and TRBJ2-1; D is tentatively TRBD1 or TRBD2 (5 bases each). CDR1 and CDR2 (germline): SNHLY, FYNNEI. With 7 bases removed from V and 7 bases from J, the gap between germline ends came to 11 bases. The CDR3 covers 12 residues. The CDR3 DNA reads as TGTGCCAGCAACGAGGGGCCGAATGAGCAGTTCTTC. Translated: CASNEGPNEQFF.

This clonotype was detected a few times. This rearrangement joins TRBV7-2 to TRBJ2-2, with D unclear. The CDR3 is 14 residues long. The V gene's germline CDR1 is SGHTA and CDR2 FQGNSA. The germline V and J ends were trimmed by 5 bases and 3 bases, with 10 bases remaining between them. The CDR3 sequence: CASSADSYTGELFF. CDR3 DNA: TGTGCCAGCAGCGCAGACTCCTACACCGGGGAGCTGTTTTTT.

The chain carries TRBV27 and TRBJ2-7; 8 bases fit TRBD1. With V trimmed by 9 bases and J by 3 bases, 16 bases remained unmatched. The germline CDR1 and CDR2 sequences are MNHEY and SMNVEV (reference sequence). The CDR3 extends over 16 amino acids. Written as DNA, the CDR3 is TGTGCCAGTTACCGAAAGACCGGGACAGGAGTCTACGAGCAGTACTTC. It is translated as CASYRKTGTGVYEQYF.

The chain employs TRBV11-2 and TRBJ2-5; 10 bases fit TRBD2. The CDR3 contains 15 residues. Looked up from germline, CDR1 is SGHAT and CDR2 is FQNNGV. The J segment lost 3 bases and the V segment lost 4 bases, leaving 5 bases of the junction unmatched. The CDR3 nucleotides are TGTGCCAGCAGCTCGGGACTAGCGCGAGAAGAGACCCAGTACTTC. Its translation is CASSSGLAREETQYF.

This chain uses TRBV2 with TRBJ2-3; D might be TRBD1 (6 bases). The CDR3 is 17 residues long. Germline V gene lookup returns CDR1 SNHLY and CDR2 FYNNEI. The V end lost 7 bases, the J end lost 2 bases, and 22 bases lay between the germline ends. The CDR3 here is CASTVSGALINTDTQYF. The CDR3 DNA reads TGTGCCAGCACCGTCTCAGGGGCCCTAATCAACACAGATACGCAGTATTTT.

CDR3 nucleotide sequence: TGTGCCAGCAGTTTCTCAGGGCTTGGCTACACCTTC. The encoded protein is CASSFSGLGYTF. The V and J genes are TRBV28 and TRBJ1-2; tentative D call: TRBD1 (5 bases). Trimming stripped 3 bases from V and 7 bases from J, with 9 bases between. Germline CDR1 reads MDHEN; CDR2 reads SYDVKM. The CDR3 is made up of 12 amino acids.

The chain carries TRBV6-2 or TRBV6-3 and TRBJ2-6, with D hard to call. Between the trimmed V and J ends, which lost 10 bases and 2 bases, there was a span of 15 bases. The CDR3 extends over 15 amino acids. Germline V gives CDR1 MNHEY, CDR2 SVGEGT. The CDR3 protein is CATQWDVAGANVLTF. The CDR3 nucleotides are TGTGCCACCCAATGGGATGTTGCTGGGGCCAACGTCCTGACTTTC.

This clonotype has just a few counts. J is TRBJ2-7 and V is TRBV5-1; D might be TRBD2 (5 bases). Germline assignment: CDR1 SGHRS and CDR2 YFSETQ. Trimming removed 0 bases from V and 3 bases from J, with 10 bases in between. This CDR3 has 14 amino acids. CDR3 sequence: CASSLERALYEQYF. The CDR3 DNA is TGCGCCAGCAGCTTGGAGAGGGCGCTCTACGAGCAGTACTTC.

The chain employs TRBV19 and TRBJ2-7; unclear D gene. V was clipped by 6 bases and J by 2 bases, with 14 bases between them. Germline V gene data show CDR1 as LNHDA and CDR2 as SQIVND (reference sequence). CDR3 length equals 14 residues. In DNA form, the CDR3 reads TGTGCCAGTAGCCCATTCCCGGACGCCTACGAGCAGTACTTC. Protein: CASSPFPDAYEQYF.

This clonotype was seen a few times. The chain combines TRBV20-1 with TRBJ2-2; D gene ambiguous. The CDR3 has 13 amino acids. Per the germline V gene, CDR1 is DFQATT and CDR2 is SNEGSKA (reference sequence). The V gene lost 0 bases and the J gene lost 6 bases, with 8 bases spanning the gap. CDR3 sequence reads: CSARDIGSGELFF. Here the CDR3 DNA reads TGCAGTGCTAGAGATATTGGCTCCGGGGAGCTGTTTTTT.

This clonotype was found once. V gene TRBV20-1 combines with J gene TRBJ1-1; perhaps TRBD1 as D (5 bases). Trimming took 3 bases from V and 3 from J, leaving 14 bases between them. The CDR3 sequence is 14 residues long. In germline, CDR1 is DFQATT, CDR2 SNEGSKA (reference sequence). CDR3 in amino acids: CSASQDPGDTEAFF. The CDR3 DNA reads as TGCAGTGCTAGTCAAGATCCGGGGGACACTGAAGCTTTCTTT.

This clonotype appeared a few times. The rearrangement uses TRBV20-1 and TRBJ2-7, with D possibly matching TRBD2 (5 bases). The germline V gene encodes CDR1 DFQATT and CDR2 SNEGSKA (reference sequence). Trimming left V 6 bases short and J 4 bases short, with 16 bases between. This CDR3 contains 13 residues. The CDR3 loop reads CSAVGQEVYEQYF. Written as DNA, the CDR3 is TGCAGTGCCGTCGGGCAGGAGGTTTACGAGCAGTACTTC.

The rearrangement links TRBV14 to TRBJ2-1; 11 nucleotides line up with TRBD2. In germline, CDR1 is SGHDN, CDR2 FVKESK. The CDR3 runs to 17 residues. J lost 8 bases, V lost 1 base, and 10 bases had no gene match. CDR3: CASSQGPRLAGLDEQFF. The DNA of the CDR3 is TGTGCCAGCAGCCAAGGTCCTAGACTAGCGGGATTGGATGAGCAGTTCTTC.

This chain joins TRBV20-1 and TRBJ2-7; 8 bases are a match to TRBD2. The length of the CDR3 is 18 residues. After removal of 1 base from V and 1 base from J, the junction contained 15 bases not matched to a gene. The germline V gene encodes CDR1 DFQATT and CDR2 SNEGSKA (reference sequence). The chain's CDR3 is CSARAGGVWEGLSYEQYF. In DNA form, the CDR3 reads TGCAGTGCTAGAGCGGGGGGGGTTTGGGAGGGCTTGTCCTACGAGCAGTACTTC.

The chain is built from TRBV3-1 and TRBJ2-3; unclear D gene. Trimming removed 1 base from V and 4 bases from J, with 6 bases in between. Germline V gene data show CDR1 as LGHDT and CDR2 as YNNKEL (reference sequence). The CDR3 extends over 13 amino acids. The CDR3 DNA is TGTGCCAGCAGCCAAGGAGTAGCAGATACGCAGTATTTT. It is translated as CASSQGVADTQYF.

The chain links TRBV19 to TRBJ2-1; a possible D gene is TRBD2 (6 bases). Between the trimmed V and J ends, which lost 4 bases and 3 bases, there was a span of 16 bases. This CDR3 is built from 16 residues. In germline, CDR1 is LNHDA, CDR2 SQIVND (reference sequence). The CDR3 protein is CASSRMRGAVYNEQFF. For the CDR3, the DNA is TGTGCCAGTAGTAGAATGCGGGGAGCGGTCTACAATGAGCAGTTCTTC.